The rows below give T cell receptor beta chains drawn from one sample of a study of OX40 agonist ivuxolimab in advanced cancers. Only in-frame clones appear in the TCRdb table, and some are missing; sequencing was by immunoSEQ multiplex PCR. In the table there are 25,000 to 35,000 clones, about 82% of which are singletons. The sample here was CD4+ or CD8+ T cells sorted from blood, taken in a trial of the OX40 agonist ivuxolimab. The receptor set was obtained from an adult with an advanced solid tumor such as melanoma, head and neck, liver or kidney cancer. CDR3s leave out the opening cysteine and the closing phenylalanine or tryptophan. Each record gives: V gene, clone size, J gene, CDR3 protein. Rows give clone size only sometimes, using once, few, many, or a class for an expanded clone.

>TRBV4-2|.|TRBJ2-3
ASRSRAGEKDTQY
>TRBV5-1|few|TRBJ2-1
ASSPGLAGVAGPYNEQF
>TRBV7-9|.|TRBJ2-1
ASSLAYGTRYNEQF
>TRBV21-1|.|TRBJ2-7
ASSSYRGRGSYEQY
>TRBV6-5|.|TRBJ1-2
ASSYSEEGGGYT
>TRBV19|.|TRBJ2-1
ASSTGRPSSYNEQF
>TRBV10-3|.|TRBJ2-1
AISANNEQF
>TRBV15|.|TRBJ2-5
ATSSSVTQETQY
>TRBV15|.|TRBJ2-1
ATSDEPTGWVVNEQF
>TRBV6-1|.|TRBJ2-2
ASSLDPATGELF
>TRBV11-3|.|TRBJ2-1
ASSSWTSGSPSSYNEQF
>TRBV5-1|.|TRBJ2-2
ASSLGRHANTGELF
>TRBV6-6|.|TRBJ2-1
ASSYLSGSNEQF
>TRBV9|.|TRBJ2-5
ASSRGTSGRRGQETQY
>TRBV30|.|TRBJ2-1
AWSATGGEYRYNEQF
>TRBV5-6|.|TRBJ2-1
ASSLASRNNEQF
>TRBV7-9|once|TRBJ2-1
ASSFGQNYNEQF
>TRBV4-2|.|TRBJ2-7
ASSHNMDYEQY
>TRBV21-1|.|TRBJ2-3
ASSKPLAGDKDTQY
>TRBV6-4|.|TRBJ2-1
ASSDQVGTSSDEQF
>TRBV4-2|.|TRBJ2-7
ASSQGTSGTYEQY
>TRBV19|.|TRBJ2-5
ASSAWEEGQETQY
>TRBV4-1|.|TRBJ2-1
ASSDDGSSYNEQF
>TRBV29-1|.|TRBJ2-3
SVEEAGGTYTQY
>TRBV7-9|.|TRBJ2-3
ASSSPRTSGSNKDTQY
>TRBV28|.|TRBJ2-5
ASSFMGLAGETQY
>TRBV11-2|.|TRBJ2-7
ASSFAGSSYEQY
>TRBV11-2|.|TRBJ2-7
ASSSGLARDYEQY
>TRBV28|few|TRBJ2-3
ASSFLSGTDTQY
>TRBV5-4|.|TRBJ2-3
ASSMDFEGDTQY
>TRBV11-2|once|TRBJ2-3
ASSLDPRPDTQY
>TRBV6-6|.|TRBJ2-3
ASSYAGDTQY
>TRBV2|medium-sized|TRBJ2-3
ASSEKLAITDTQY
>TRBV4-1|.|TRBJ2-7
ASSQIAGAVEQY
>TRBV29-1|.|TRBJ1-1
SVPHPRGRTEAF
>TRBV15|.|TRBJ2-1
ATSGTSDSYNEQF
>TRBV5-4|.|TRBJ2-1
ASSWDRVNEQF
>TRBV6-6|.|TRBJ2-5
ASSYLLRGGETQY
>TRBV13|.|TRBJ2-7
ASSLARGYEQY
>TRBV11-2|few|TRBJ2-2
ASSLDSTSAPTGELF
>TRBV9|.|TRBJ2-1
ASSVTSRAGEQF
>TRBV29-1|.|TRBJ2-4
SVDGTEGTQY
>TRBV7-9|.|TRBJ2-7
ASSLVSDYEQY
>TRBV28|.|TRBJ2-1
ASSLSLASYNEQF
>TRBV28|.|TRBJ2-3
ASSFAAARY
>TRBV19|.|TRBJ2-1
ASTQEGGSYNEQF
>TRBV29-1|.|TRBJ2-7
SVEKTGYEQY
>TRBV5-6|.|TRBJ1-3
ASSLPTGTPGNTIY
>TRBV28|.|TRBJ2-7
ASSLYGGNYEQY
>TRBV10-1|.|TRBJ2-7
ASGPEPQY
>TRBV7-3|.|TRBJ2-1
ASSLNSGGFLNEQF
>TRBV30|.|TRBJ1-2
AWSVGLGGYT
>TRBV11-1|.|TRBJ2-1
ASSLSPSQEVHEQF
>TRBV21-1|.|TRBJ2-7
ARVVDEGEKDEQY
>TRBV11-2|.|TRBJ2-3
ASSLDPGPTDTQY